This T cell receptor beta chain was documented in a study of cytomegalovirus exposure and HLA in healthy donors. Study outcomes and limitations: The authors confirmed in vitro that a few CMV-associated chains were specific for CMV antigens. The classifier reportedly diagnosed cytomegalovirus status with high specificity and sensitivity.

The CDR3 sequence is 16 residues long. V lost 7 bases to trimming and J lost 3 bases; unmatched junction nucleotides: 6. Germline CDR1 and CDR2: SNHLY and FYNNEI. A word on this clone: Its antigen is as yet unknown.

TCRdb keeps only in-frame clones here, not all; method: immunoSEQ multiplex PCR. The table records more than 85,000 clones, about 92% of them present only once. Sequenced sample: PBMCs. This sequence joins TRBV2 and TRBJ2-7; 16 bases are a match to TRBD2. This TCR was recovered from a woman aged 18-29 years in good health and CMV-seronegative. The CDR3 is CASTGLAGGPGYEQYF. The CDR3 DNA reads TGTGCCAGCACGGGACTAGCGGGAGGGCCAGGCTACGAGCAGTACTTC.